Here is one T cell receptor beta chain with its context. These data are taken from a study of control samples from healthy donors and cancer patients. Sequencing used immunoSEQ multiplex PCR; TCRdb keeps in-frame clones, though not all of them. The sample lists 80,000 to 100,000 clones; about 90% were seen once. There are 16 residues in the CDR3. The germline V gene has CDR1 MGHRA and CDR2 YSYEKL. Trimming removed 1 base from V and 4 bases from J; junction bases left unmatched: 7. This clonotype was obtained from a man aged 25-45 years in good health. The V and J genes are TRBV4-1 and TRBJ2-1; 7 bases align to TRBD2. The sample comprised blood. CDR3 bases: TGCGCCAGCAGCCAAGCGAGGGCTAGCGGATACAATGAGCAGTTCTTC. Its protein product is CASSQARASGYNEQFF.